The next 32 T cell receptor beta chains were all read from a single sample in a study of low-dose radiotherapy and immunotherapy resistance in tumors. Time point reported: before trial treatment. Covering alpha and beta chains, TRAV- and TRBV-specific primers were used for the first-strand cDNA. The PCR that amplified TCRs ran for 20 cycles, relying on a constant-region primer and a V-primer adapter. One entry per CDR3 protein results from TCRdb running MiXCR on the reads. The table records around 65,000 distinct CDR3 sequences, around a quarter of them present only once. Sample: PBMCs, taken before treatment. These receptors came from a male donor with rectosigmoid adenocarcinoma.

This rearrangement joins TRBV2 to TRBJ2-3; D call uncertain. CDR3 length equals 13 residues. Deletions cut 3 bases from V and 5 bases from J, with 9 bases between. Germline V gives CDR1 SNHLY, CDR2 FYNNEI. The CDR3 DNA reads as TGTGCCAGCAGTGATCTGGGCTTAGATACGCAGTATTTT. This encodes CASSDLGLDTQYF. The full variable domain, in which reference TRBV2 and TRBJ2-3 provide the parts outside the CDR3, is EPEVTQTPSHQVTQMGQEVILRCVPISNHLYFYWYRQILGQKVEFLVSFYNNEISEKSEIFDDQFSVERPDGSNFTLKIRSTKLEDSAMYFCASSDLGLDTQYFGPGTRLTVL.

The table lists this clonotype with many counts. The rearrangement uses TRBV14 and TRBJ2-2, with D perhaps TRBD1 (6 bases). The CDR3 is 13 residues long. Germline V gives CDR1 SGHDN, CDR2 FVKESK. The ends were cut back, 4 bases at V and 7 bases at J, with 10 bases in the middle. The CDR3, as DNA: TGTGCCAGCAGCCCACAGGGATTCGGGGAGCTGTTTTTT. This sequence encodes CASSPQGFGELFF.

This clonotype was recorded many times. J is TRBJ2-7 and V is TRBV5-1, with a weak D call TRBD1 (6 bases). Germline assignment: CDR1 SGHRS and CDR2 YFSETQ. The CDR3 spans 13 residues. V lost 0 bases, J lost 5 bases, and 9 bases lay in between. CDR3 coding DNA: TGCGCCAGCAGCTTGGAATGGGGGCACGAGCAGTACTTC. This encodes CASSLEWGHEQYF. Full variable domain (outside the CDR3, taken from reference TRBV5-1 and TRBJ2-7): KAGVTQTPRYLIKTRGQQVTLSCSPISGHRSVSWYQQTPGQGLQFLFEYFSETQRNKGNFPGRFSGRQFSNSRSEMNVSTLELGDSALYLCASSLEWGHEQYFGPGTRLTVT.

The V gene is TRBV6-2 or TRBV6-3, the J gene TRBJ2-7; tentative D call: TRBD2 (6 bases). Per the germline V gene, CDR1 is MNHEY and CDR2 is SVGEGT. The length of the CDR3 is 15 residues. Trimming left V 6 bases short and J 2 bases short, with 17 bases between. The DNA for the CDR3 is TGTGCCAGCAGAAACCCGGAGGGGCCTACCTACGAGCAGTACTTC. It translates to CASRNPEGPTYEQYF.

J is TRBJ2-7 and V is TRBV29-1; tentative D call: TRBD2 (6 bases). V lost 4 bases to trimming and J lost 5 bases, with 9 bases between them. Germline loops: CDR1 SQVTM, CDR2 ANQGSEA. The CDR3 is 11 residues long. The CDR3, as DNA: TGCAGCGTTGGTCGGGGGAACGAGCAGTACTTC. Translating gives CSVGRGNEQYF.

This chain links TRBV20-1 with TRBJ2-3; D could derive from TRBD1 or TRBD2 (7 bases each). Trimming pared 4 bases from V and 6 bases from J, leaving 23 bases between. CDR3 length equals 16 residues. The germline V gene has CDR1 DFQATT and CDR2 SNEGSKA (reference sequence). The CDR3 spells CSAIRNRGMGGDTQYF. CDR3 in DNA: TGCAGTGCTATACGAAACAGGGGTATGGGGGGGGATACGCAGTATTTT.

This clonotype was seen repeatedly, ten times or more. The chain is built from TRBV27 and TRBJ2-3, with TRBD2 as a possible D gene (5 bases). CDR3 length: 15 amino acids. The V end lost 5 bases, the J end lost 2 bases, and 14 bases lay between the germline ends. The germline gives CDR1 MNHEY, CDR2 SMNVEV (reference sequence). In DNA form, the CDR3 reads TGTGCCAGCAGTCTCCAACACGGGGACACAGATACGCAGTATTTT. This encodes CASSLQHGDTDTQYF.

This clonotype was observed at least ten times. This chain joins TRBV7-2 and TRBJ1-6; no clear D. The CDR3 has 18 amino acids. The ends were cut back, 1 base at V and 6 bases at J, with 19 bases in the middle. In germline, CDR1 is SGHTA, CDR2 FQGNSA. The CDR3 reads CASSLVFSLEGFNSPLHF. The DNA of the CDR3 is TGTGCCAGCAGCTTAGTTTTTAGTCTCGAGGGTTTTAATTCACCCCTCCACTTT.

This clonotype was picked up many times. The rearrangement uses TRBV7-2 and TRBJ1-1; D not resolved. The CDR3 runs 13 residues. Germline CDR1 SGHTA, CDR2 FQGNSA. Trimming removed 5 bases at V and 2 bases at J, with 9 bases between. The CDR3 bases are TGTGCCAGCAGCCCCGGAAGAAACACTGAAGCTTTCTTT. Translation gives CASSPGRNTEAFF.

The rearrangement joins TRBV7-9 to TRBJ2-3; D gene unclear. The CDR3 spans 15 residues. CDR1 is SEHNR and CDR2 is FQNEAQ in the germline V gene (reference sequence). Trimming shortened V by 2 bases and J by 1 base, and 10 bases separated the two germline ends. CDR3 in amino acids: CASSLSGWGTDTQYF. Here the CDR3 DNA reads TGTGCCAGCAGCTTAAGTGGCTGGGGCACAGATACGCAGTATTTT.

Details on this clonotype: The likely explanation is a read error, given a far larger clone one base away. The chain has TRBV6-1 and TRBJ1-5, with D unresolved. CDR3 length: 15 residues. Germline V lookup: CDR1 MNHNS, CDR2 SASEGT. For the CDR3, the DNA is TGTGCCATCAGTGAGTCGGAGGTCCGCGATCAGCCCCAGCATTTT. It encodes CAISESEVRDQPQHF.

Comment on this clonotype: A single base separates this from a much larger clone, so it may be a read error. The genes are TRBV6-2 or TRBV6-3 and TRBJ2-7, with TRBD1 identical over 8 bases. Trimming at V came to 6 bases and at J to 7 bases, leaving 11 bases not matched to a gene. From germline, CDR1 is MNHEY and CDR2 SVGEGT. This CDR3 spans 14 amino acids. CDR3 protein: CASSLYQDRDEQYF. The DNA for the CDR3 is TGTGCCAGCAGCCTATACCAGGACAGGGATGAGCAGTACTTC.

Ten or more counts support this clonotype. In DNA form, the CDR3 reads TGTGCCAGTTCGTGGGACACCAGCTCTGGGGCCAACGTCCTGACTTTC. This codes for CASSWDTSSGANVLTF. The chain recombines TRBV19 with TRBJ2-6, with D possibly being TRBD1 (6 bases). This CDR3 is 16 amino acids long. Germline V gene data show CDR1 as LNHDA and CDR2 as SQIVND (reference sequence). Trimming removed 8 bases from V and 0 bases from J, with 14 bases in between.

This clonotype was observed at least ten times. V gene TRBV6-4 combines with J gene TRBJ2-2; 8 nucleotides agree with TRBD1. The CDR3 contains 16 residues. Germline CDR1 reads MRHNA; CDR2 reads SNTAGT. The junction had 7 bases not matched to a gene; V was cut back by 2 bases and J by 5 bases. In DNA, the CDR3 is TGTGCCAGCAGTGACCACCCGACAGGGGAGACCGGGGAGCTGTTTTTT. It is translated as CASSDHPTGETGELFF.

This clonotype was detected many times. This chain uses TRBV7-2 with TRBJ2-1, with TRBD2 as a possible D gene (5 bases). CDR1 and CDR2 (germline): SGHTA, FQGNSA. The CDR3 has 18 residues. The V end was cut by 1 base, the J end by 8 bases, with 24 bases between. The CDR3 sequence: CASSLVGSSLGFFDEQFF. CDR3 nucleotides: TGTGCCAGCAGCTTAGTGGGGTCCTCACTAGGGTTCTTCGATGAGCAGTTCTTC.

The chain carries TRBV7-8 and TRBJ2-7; D remains unclear. From germline, CDR1 is SGHVS and CDR2 FQNEAQ. V was clipped by 1 base and J by 6 bases, with 7 bases between them. CDR3 length: 12 residues. The CDR3 loop reads CASSLVDREQYF. CDR3 in DNA: TGTGCCAGCAGCTTAGTTGATCGCGAGCAGTACTTC.

This clonotype appeared many times. CDR3 sequence reads: CSAREGNSYEQYF. In DNA form, the CDR3 reads TGCAGTGCTAGGGAAGGGAACTCCTACGAGCAGTACTTC. The V and J genes are TRBV20-1 and TRBJ2-7; D not certain. V lost 3 bases and J lost 0, with 9 bases in between. CDR1 and CDR2 (germline): DFQATT, SNEGSKA (reference sequence). The length of the CDR3 is 13 residues.

This clonotype was counted at least ten times. The V gene is TRBV28, the J gene TRBJ1-5, with D perhaps TRBD1 (6 bases). This CDR3 is 13 amino acids long. The germline V gene has CDR1 MDHEN and CDR2 SYDVKM. V was clipped by 10 bases and J by 7 bases, with 17 bases between them. In DNA form, the CDR3 reads TGTGCCACGTCAGGGGTCTCCCAACAGCCCCAGCATTTT. This translates into CATSGVSQQPQHF. Supplemented by reference TRBV28 and TRBJ1-5, the full variable domain reads DVKVTQSSRYLVKRTGEKVFLECVQDMDHENMFWYRQDPGLGLRLIYFSYDVKMKEKGDIPEGYSVSREKKERFSLILESASTNQTSMYLCATSGVSQQPQHFGDGTRLSIL.

This chain uses TRBV4-1 with TRBJ2-1, with no clear D. Germline CDR1 reads MGHRA; CDR2 reads YSYEKL. Trimming shortened V by 4 bases and J by 7 bases, and 11 bases separated the two germline ends. This CDR3 region has 13 residues. The CDR3 bases are TGCGCCAGCAGCCGTCAAAGTATGAATGAGCAGTTCTTC. This encodes CASSRQSMNEQFF.

In its sample, this clonotype was seen a few times. The chain recombines TRBV5-6 with TRBJ1-5, with D hard to call. The germline V gene encodes CDR1 SGHDT and CDR2 YYEEEE. The V gene lost 2 bases and the J gene lost 4 bases, with 25 bases spanning the gap. The CDR3 covers 19 residues. This CDR3 is CASSLTVAGLSNGNQPQHF. CDR3 DNA: TGTGCCAGCAGCTTAACGGTGGCAGGCCTCTCGAACGGGAATCAGCCCCAGCATTTT.

This clonotype was recorded many times. The chain combines TRBV28 with TRBJ2-3; perhaps TRBD2 as D (5 bases). CDR1 is MDHEN and CDR2 is SYDVKM in the germline V gene. V lost 3 bases to trimming and J lost 5 bases, with 15 bases between them. There are 15 residues in the CDR3. CDR3 amino acids: CASSFVGRRGDTQYF. The CDR3 DNA follows: TGTGCCAGCAGTTTTGTAGGGAGACGTGGAGATACGCAGTATTTT.

This clonotype was found many times. V usage is TRBV6-6 and J usage is TRBJ2-1, with 11 bases matching TRBD2. Germline loops: CDR1 MNHNY, CDR2 SVGAGI (reference sequence). With V trimmed by 5 bases and J by 5 bases, 8 bases remained unmatched. The CDR3 has 16 residues. In DNA form, the CDR3 reads TGTGCCAGCAGTAGCCACACTAGCGGGGGAGACAATGAGCAGTTCTTC. Residues: CASSSHTSGGDNEQFF.

Ten or more counts support this clonotype. One end of the junction fails to match germline, which may point to a read error. This sequence joins TRBV5-1 and TRBJ2-2; TRBD2 matches at 10 bases. This CDR3 contains 14 residues. Germline CDR1 SGHRS, CDR2 YFSETQ. The CDR3 spells CASSGLADTGELFF. The CDR3 DNA reads TGTGCCAGCAGTGGACTAGCGGACACCGGGGAGCTGTTTTTT.

The chain joins TRBV4-2 to TRBJ2-7, with 7 bases lining up with TRBD1. Germline CDR1 is LGHNA and CDR2 is YNFKEQ. This CDR3 contains 15 residues. The ends lost 0 bases at V and 0 bases at J; junction bases unmatched: 2. The CDR3 nucleotides are TGTGCCAGCAGCCAAGAACAGGGGACCTCCTACGAGCAGTACTTC. It encodes CASSQEQGTSYEQYF.

At least ten counts were recorded for this clonotype. The chain combines TRBV7-2 with TRBJ1-3; TRBD1 is a possible D gene (5 bases). The V end was cut by 1 base, the J end by 1 base, with 8 bases between. The CDR3 has 15 residues. CDR1 is SGHTA, CDR2 FQGNSA, per germline. CDR3 loop: CASSLGGASGNTIYF. The CDR3 DNA is TGTGCCAGCAGCTTAGGGGGCGCGTCTGGAAACACCATATATTTT.

In its sample, this clonotype was seen many times. A far larger clone is one nucleotide away, so this likely arose from a read error. The chain is built from TRBV28 and TRBJ2-1; TRBD1 matches 9 bases. Per the germline V gene, CDR1 is MDHEN and CDR2 is SYDVKM. V gave up 7 bases and J gave up 10 bases; unmatched junction bases: 5. The CDR3 is made up of 12 amino acids. CDR3 bases: TGTGCCAGCACACAGGGGGCTTACGAGCAGTTCTTC. It encodes CASTQGAYEQFF.

This clonotype was recorded many times. The chain links TRBV13 to TRBJ2-1; perhaps TRBD1 as D (6 bases). The CDR3 runs 12 residues. Looked up from germline, CDR1 is PRHDT and CDR2 is FYEKMQ (reference sequence). V gave up 2 bases and J gave up 9 bases, with 8 bases separating them. The CDR3 coding sequence is TGTGCCAGCAGCTTACAGGGGTTTGAGCAGTTCTTC. It codes for CASSLQGFEQFF.

This clonotype was seen a few times. This chain joins TRBV4-3 and TRBJ2-7, with D possibly matching TRBD1 (5 bases). Germline-derived CDR1 and CDR2 are LGHNA and YSLEER. The V gene lost 3 bases and the J gene lost 2 bases, with 17 bases spanning the gap. The CDR3 length is 16 residues. The CDR3 DNA reads as TGCGCCAGCAGCCAGGGGCATGGATCATCCGCCTACGAGCAGTACTTC. It is translated as CASSQGHGSSAYEQYF.

Concerning this clonotype itself: A far larger clone is only one base removed, so a read error is likely. V gene TRBV7-9 combines with J gene TRBJ1-2, with D uncertain. CDR3 size: 14 residues. Deletions cut 1 base from V and 8 bases from J, with 14 bases between. In germline, CDR1 is SEHNR, CDR2 FQNEAQ (reference sequence). The CDR3, as DNA: TGTGCCAGCAGCTTAGGGTTCGGGTCGGGAGGCTACACCTTC. Amino acids: CASSLGFGSGGYTF.

This sequence joins TRBV28 and TRBJ1-5; 8 positions match TRBD1. Germline V gene lookup returns CDR1 MDHEN and CDR2 SYDVKM. Trimming took 7 bases from V and 5 from J; bases not matched to a gene: 4. The CDR3 runs to 13 residues. In DNA form, the CDR3 reads TGTGCCAGCAAGGAGACAGGGGATCAGCCCCAGCATTTT. Translation gives CASKETGDQPQHF. Full variable domain (rest looked up from reference TRBV28 and TRBJ1-5): DVKVTQSSRYLVKRTGEKVFLECVQDMDHENMFWYRQDPGLGLRLIYFSYDVKMKEKGDIPEGYSVSREKKERFSLILESASTNQTSMYLCASKETGDQPQHFGDGTRLSIL.

This clonotype was observed at least ten times. The gene calls are TRBV2 and TRBJ1-1; D might be TRBD1 (5 bases). This CDR3 has 14 residues. Germline V CDR1 and CDR2: SNHLY, FYNNEI. Trimming took 6 bases from V and 3 from J, leaving 14 bases between them. The CDR3 spells CASSVTGSYTEAFF. The CDR3 nucleotides read TGTGCCAGCAGCGTCACAGGTTCGTACACTGAAGCTTTCTTT.

The chain uses TRBV27 and TRBJ1-2; 7 bases align to TRBD1. CDR1 is MNHEY and CDR2 is SMNVEV in the germline V gene (reference sequence). V was clipped by 8 bases and J by 0 bases; unmatched bases: 3. This CDR3 is 13 amino acids long. CDR3 in amino acids: CASRDRANYGYTF. CDR3 nucleotides: TGTGCCAGCCGGGACAGAGCTAACTATGGCTACACCTTC.